Listed below are T cell receptor beta chains from one sample, sequenced in a study of T cells in Graves' hyperthyroidism and ophthalmopathy. TCRdb recomputed calls from the multiplex PCR reads with MiXCR, one row per CDR3 protein. The data contain around 250,000 distinct CDR3 sequences, about 15% of them seen just once; the ten biggest clones take up less than 15%. The sample comprised blood. The receptors originated from a woman between 40 and 50 years old with Graves' hyperthyroidism that later progressed to Graves' ophthalmopathy. CDR3s include the opening cysteine and the closing phenylalanine or tryptophan. Each record gives: J gene, clone size, D gene, V gene, CDR3 length, CDR3 protein, CDR3 DNA. D genes are given only for firm matches. Size is stated for part of the rows, as once, few or many counts, or as a class when the clone is expanded.

>TRBJ2-2|few|.|TRBV5-1|16
CASSLVSSGNTGELFF
TGCGCCAGCAGCTTGGTTTCCAGCGGGAACACCGGGGAGCTGTTTTTT
>TRBJ1-4|.|TRBD1|TRBV4-1|14
CASSQVTGGWKLFF
TGCGCCAGCAGCCAAGTCACAGGGGGATGGAAACTGTTTTTT
>TRBJ2-5|.|.|TRBV12-3/TRBV12-4|13
CASSFRRSETQYF
TGTGCCAGCAGTTTCAGGAGGTCCGAGACCCAGTACTTC
>TRBJ1-6|many|.|TRBV7-2|14
CASSFREERSPLHF
TGTGCCAGCAGCTTTAGGGAGGAACGTTCACCCCTCCACTTT
>TRBJ1-1|many|.|TRBV30|13
CAWSLQMGAEAFF
TGTGCCTGGAGTCTTCAAATGGGGGCTGAAGCTTTCTTT
>TRBJ1-5|many|.|TRBV15|15
CATSRANLGNQPQHF
TGTGCCACCAGCAGAGCAAACCTGGGCAATCAGCCCCAGCATTTT
>TRBJ2-5|many|.|TRBV12-3/TRBV12-4|11
CASSLTGNRYF
TGTGCCAGCAGTTTGACGGGCAACAGGTACTTC
>TRBJ2-6|few|.|TRBV28|16
CASSYSTGSGANVLTF
TGTGCCAGCAGTTACTCCACCGGCTCTGGGGCCAACGTCCTGACTTTC
>TRBJ1-6|many|.|TRBV10-3|15
CAISLRGVPNSPLHF
TGTGCCATCAGTCTAAGGGGGGTTCCTAATTCACCCCTCCACTTT
>TRBJ2-1|many|.|TRBV5-6|13
CASSGGGQDEQFF
TGTGCCAGCAGCGGAGGGGGTCAAGATGAGCAGTTCTTC
>TRBJ2-3|many|TRBD2|TRBV6-1|15
CASSGASGDTDTQYF
TGTGCCAGCAGTGGGGCTAGCGGGGACACAGATACGCAGTATTTT
>TRBJ2-1|many|TRBD2|TRBV28|14
CASSTSGSGHEQFF
TGTGCCAGCAGCACTAGCGGGAGCGGCCATGAGCAGTTCTTC
>TRBJ2-2|.|.|TRBV6-1|13
CASSPSAPGELFF
TGTGCCAGCAGTCCTAGTGCCCCCGGGGAGCTGTTTTTT
>TRBJ2-7|many|.|TRBV12-3/TRBV12-4|12
CASSLIIESQYF
TGTGCCAGCAGTTTGATTATTGAGAGTCAGTACTTC
>TRBJ1-6|few|.|TRBV20-1|14
CSANPAIGGSPLHF
TGCAGTGCTAACCCGGCCATTGGGGGTTCACCCCTCCACTTT
>TRBJ2-5|many|TRBD2|TRBV3-1|18
CASSQEASGRALQETQYF
TGTGCCAGCAGCCAAGAGGCCAGCGGGAGGGCCTTACAAGAGACCCAGTACTTC
>TRBJ2-7|few|TRBD1|TRBV7-6|14
CASTPRQGAYEQYF
TGTGCCAGCACCCCAAGACAGGGGGCCTACGAGCAGTACTTC
>TRBJ2-3|many|.|TRBV9|15
CASSVSGYSADTQYF
TGTGCCAGCAGCGTATCAGGCTATTCGGCAGATACGCAGTATTTT
>TRBJ2-5|many|TRBD2|TRBV30|12
CACRGVQETQYF
TGTGCCTGCCGGGGGGTACAAGAGACCCAGTACTTC
>TRBJ2-1|many|.|TRBV6-1|15
CASSELGGGPEEQFF
TGTGCCAGCAGTGAACTTGGGGGGGGGCCTGAGGAGCAGTTCTTC
>TRBJ1-5|many|TRBD1|TRBV30|14
CAWNHRGSNQPQHF
TGTGCCTGGAACCACAGGGGGAGCAATCAGCCCCAGCATTTT
>TRBJ2-1|many|.|TRBV5-1|17
CASSPLALPLSGNEQFF
TGCGCCAGCAGTCCACTAGCCTTGCCATTGAGTGGCAATGAGCAGTTCTTC
>TRBJ2-5|few|.|TRBV5-1|14
CASRSSSVGETQYF
TGCGCCAGCAGAAGCTCCTCCGTCGGGGAGACCCAGTACTTC
>TRBJ1-2|many|.|TRBV5-1|13
CASSLEVTNRYTF
TGCGCCAGCAGCTTGGAGGTGACAAATCGCTACACCTTC
>TRBJ2-1|few|.|TRBV9|15
CASSVGSRTYNEQFF
TGTGCCAGCAGCGTAGGGAGCCGGACCTACAATGAGCAGTTCTTC
>TRBJ1-2|many|.|TRBV20-1|13
CSARKDTTRGYTF
TGCAGTGCCCGGAAGGACACGACGAGGGGCTACACCTTC
>TRBJ2-7|few|TRBD2|TRBV5-1|17
CASSLVLAGGSSYEQYF
TGCGCCAGCAGCTTGGTCCTAGCGGGAGGGTCTTCGTACGAGCAGTACTTC
>TRBJ1-1|many|.|TRBV6-2/TRBV6-3|14
CASSYDGRNTEAFF
TGTGCCAGCAGTTACGACGGGAGGAACACTGAAGCTTTCTTT
>TRBJ2-7|.|TRBD1|TRBV5-1|14
CASSFNRGYYEQYF
TGCGCCAGCAGCTTTAACAGGGGGTACTACGAGCAGTACTTC
>TRBJ1-1|many|.|TRBV20-1|11
CSARSNTEAFF
TGCAGTGCTCGTTCGAACACTGAAGCTTTCTTT
>TRBJ2-7|many|.|TRBV10-3|13
CAISDVLGDEQYF
TGTGCCATCAGTGATGTGTTGGGGGATGAGCAGTACTTC
>TRBJ2-1|many|.|TRBV30|13
CAQGRISYNEQFF
TGTGCTCAGGGACGTATATCCTACAATGAGCAGTTCTTC
>TRBJ1-4|.|.|TRBV20-1|13
CSARAPGGEKLFF
TGCAGTGCTAGAGCTCCTGGGGGTGAAAAACTGTTTTTT
>TRBJ2-3|many|.|TRBV7-9|15
CASSLIRGSTDTQYF
TGTGCCAGCAGCTTAATTAGGGGGAGCACAGATACGCAGTATTTT
>TRBJ2-6|many|.|TRBV2|18
CASSELGVWQAGANVLTF
TGTGCCAGCAGTGAATTGGGTGTTTGGCAAGCTGGAGCCAACGTCCTGACTTTC
>TRBJ2-3|few|.|TRBV20-1|14
CSTRDSRGADTQYF
TGCAGTACTAGAGATTCCAGGGGTGCGGATACGCAGTATTTT
>TRBJ2-1|many|.|TRBV14|13
CASSQNTMVGRFF
TGTGCCAGCAGCCAAAACACCATGGTAGGGCGGTTCTTC
>TRBJ2-5|many|TRBD2|TRBV15|15
CATSSRLAGRETQYF
TGTGCCACCAGCAGCCGCCTAGCGGGGAGGGAGACCCAGTACTTC
>TRBJ1-6|many|.|TRBV6-1|17
CASGRREVAYDNSPLHF
TGTGCCAGCGGAAGAAGGGAGGTGGCGTACGATAATTCACCCCTCCACTTT
>TRBJ1-1|few|TRBD1|TRBV12-3/TRBV12-4|17
CASSLNRGGERNTEAFF
TGTGCCAGCAGCCTCAACAGGGGTGGGGAAAGGAACACTGAAGCTTTCTTT
>TRBJ2-5|many|TRBD2|TRBV20-1|16
CSARGGQLAGVETQYF
TGCAGTGCTAGAGGGGGGCAACTAGCGGGAGTAGAGACCCAGTACTTC
>TRBJ2-7|many|.|TRBV7-9|18
CASSLRPLAGRSSYEQYF
TGTGCCAGCAGCTTAAGACCATTGGCAGGGAGGAGCTCCTACGAGCAGTACTTC
>TRBJ2-1|many|TRBD2|TRBV27|17
CASRPLGLAEINNEQFF
TGTGCCAGCAGACCCTTGGGACTAGCGGAAATTAACAATGAGCAGTTCTTC
>TRBJ2-2|.|.|TRBV5-6|13
CASSMGMAGELFF
TGTGCCAGCAGCATGGGTATGGCCGGGGAGCTGTTTTTT
>TRBJ1-2|many|.|TRBV11-2|15
CASSHVVRQKYGYTF
TGTGCCAGCAGCCATGTCGTTCGACAGAAATATGGCTACACCTTC